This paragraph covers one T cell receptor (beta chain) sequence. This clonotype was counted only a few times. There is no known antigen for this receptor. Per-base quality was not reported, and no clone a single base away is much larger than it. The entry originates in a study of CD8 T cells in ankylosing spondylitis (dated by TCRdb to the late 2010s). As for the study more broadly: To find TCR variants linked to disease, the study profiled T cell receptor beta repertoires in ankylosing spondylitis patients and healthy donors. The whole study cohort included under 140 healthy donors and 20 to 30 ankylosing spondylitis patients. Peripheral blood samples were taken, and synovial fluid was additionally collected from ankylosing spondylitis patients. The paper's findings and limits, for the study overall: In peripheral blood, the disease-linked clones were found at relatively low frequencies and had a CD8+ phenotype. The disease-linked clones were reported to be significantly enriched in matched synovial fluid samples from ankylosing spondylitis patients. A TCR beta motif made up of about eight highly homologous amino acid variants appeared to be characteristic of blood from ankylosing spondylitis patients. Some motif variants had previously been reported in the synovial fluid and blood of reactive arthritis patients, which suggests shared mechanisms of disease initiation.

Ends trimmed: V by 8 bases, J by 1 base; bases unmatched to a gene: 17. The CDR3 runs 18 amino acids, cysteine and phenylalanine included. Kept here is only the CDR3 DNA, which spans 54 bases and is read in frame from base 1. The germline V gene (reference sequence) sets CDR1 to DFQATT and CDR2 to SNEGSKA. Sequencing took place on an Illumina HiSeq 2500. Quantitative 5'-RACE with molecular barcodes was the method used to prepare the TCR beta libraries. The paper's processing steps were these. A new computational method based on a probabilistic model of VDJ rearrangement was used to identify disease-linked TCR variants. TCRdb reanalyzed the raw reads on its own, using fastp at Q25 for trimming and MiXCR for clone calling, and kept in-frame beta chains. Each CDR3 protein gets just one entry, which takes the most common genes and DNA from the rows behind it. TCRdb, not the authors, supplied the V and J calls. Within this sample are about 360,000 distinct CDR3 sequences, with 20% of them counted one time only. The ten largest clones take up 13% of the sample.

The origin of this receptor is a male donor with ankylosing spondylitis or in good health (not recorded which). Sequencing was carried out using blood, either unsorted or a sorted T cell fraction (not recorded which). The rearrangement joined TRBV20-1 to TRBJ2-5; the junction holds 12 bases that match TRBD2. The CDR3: CSPPDPGTSGSVQETQYF. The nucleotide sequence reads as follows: TGCAGTCCCCCAGATCCGGGGACTAGCGGGTCAGTCCAAGAGACCCAGTACTTC.